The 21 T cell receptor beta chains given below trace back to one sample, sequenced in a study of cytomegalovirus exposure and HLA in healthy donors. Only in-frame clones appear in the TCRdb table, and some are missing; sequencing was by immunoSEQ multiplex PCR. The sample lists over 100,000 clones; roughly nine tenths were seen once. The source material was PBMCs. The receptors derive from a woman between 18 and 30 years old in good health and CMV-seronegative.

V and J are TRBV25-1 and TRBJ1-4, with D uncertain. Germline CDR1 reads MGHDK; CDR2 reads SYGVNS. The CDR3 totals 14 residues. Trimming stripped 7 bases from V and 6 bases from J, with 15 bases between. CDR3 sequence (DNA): TGTGCCAGCAACCCGGGTAGCCTTCATGAAAAACTGTTTTTT. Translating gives CASNPGSLHEKLFF.

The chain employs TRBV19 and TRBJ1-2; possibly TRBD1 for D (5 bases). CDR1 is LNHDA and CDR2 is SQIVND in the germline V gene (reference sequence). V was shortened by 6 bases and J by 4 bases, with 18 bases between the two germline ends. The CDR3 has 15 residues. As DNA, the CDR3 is TGTGCCAGTAGACCCCCCTTGGGGGGTACCTATGGCTACACCTTC. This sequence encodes CASRPPLGGTYGYTF.

For the CDR3, the DNA is TGTGCCAGCAGTGATCACTCAGGGCGCAACTATGGCTACACCTTC. Encoded protein: CASSDHSGRNYGYTF. The chain is built from TRBV6-1 and TRBJ1-2, with D perhaps TRBD1 (5 bases). The CDR3 contains 15 residues. The V end was cut by 3 bases, the J end by 2 bases, with 13 bases between. Germline V CDR1 and CDR2: MNHNS, SASEGT.

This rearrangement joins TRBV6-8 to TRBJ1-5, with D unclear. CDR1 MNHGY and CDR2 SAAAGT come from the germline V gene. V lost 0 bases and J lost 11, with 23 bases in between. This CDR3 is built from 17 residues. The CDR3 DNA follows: TGTGCCAGCAGTTACTCGTGGCCCTCGCGGAGAGGGTTGGCCCAGCATTTT. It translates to CASSYSWPSRRGLAQHF.

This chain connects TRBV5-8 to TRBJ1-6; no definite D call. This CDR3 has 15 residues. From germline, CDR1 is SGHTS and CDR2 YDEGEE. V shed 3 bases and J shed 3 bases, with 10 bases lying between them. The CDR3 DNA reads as TGTGCCAGCAGCTACGGTACGGGCTATAATTCACCCCTCCACTTT. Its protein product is CASSYGTGYNSPLHF.

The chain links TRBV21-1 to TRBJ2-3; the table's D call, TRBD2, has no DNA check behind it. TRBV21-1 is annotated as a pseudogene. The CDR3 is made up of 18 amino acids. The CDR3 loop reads CASSKRGRRNPDPDTQYF. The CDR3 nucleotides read TGTGCCAGCAGCAAACGGGGGAGAAGGAACCCGGATCCAGATACGCAGTATTTT.

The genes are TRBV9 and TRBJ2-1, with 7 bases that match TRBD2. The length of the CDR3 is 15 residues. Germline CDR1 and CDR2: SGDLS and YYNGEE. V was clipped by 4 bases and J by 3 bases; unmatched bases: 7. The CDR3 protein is CASSTPGTIYNEQFF. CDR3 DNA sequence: TGTGCCAGCAGCACGCCCGGGACTATCTACAATGAGCAGTTCTTC.

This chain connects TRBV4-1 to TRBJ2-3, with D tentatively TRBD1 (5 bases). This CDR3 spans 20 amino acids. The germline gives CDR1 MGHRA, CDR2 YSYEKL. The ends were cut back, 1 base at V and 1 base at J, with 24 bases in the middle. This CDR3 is CASSQVWGKKPGRGTDTQYF. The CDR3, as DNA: TGCGCCAGCAGCCAAGTGTGGGGAAAAAAACCAGGGCGCGGCACAGATACGCAGTATTTT.

Written as DNA, the CDR3 is TGCGCCAGCAGCTTGAGGATTAGGGGACAGGGGATATCAGATACGCAGTATTTT. As protein: CASSLRIRGQGISDTQYF. The gene calls are TRBV5-1 and TRBJ2-3; 10 positions match TRBD1. The CDR3 consists of 18 residues. Germline-derived CDR1 and CDR2 are SGHRS and YFSETQ. Trimming at V came to 1 base and at J to 4 bases, leaving 12 bases not matched to a gene.

The CDR3 loop is CASSQGGNRGPYNEQFF. The CDR3 nucleotides read TGCGCCAGCAGCCAAGGGGGAAACAGGGGCCCCTACAATGAGCAGTTCTTC. The rearrangement uses TRBV4-1 and TRBJ2-1; 7 bases line up with TRBD1. Germline CDR1 MGHRA, CDR2 YSYEKL. Trimming cost V 1 base and J 2 bases; bases outside gene matches: 8. This CDR3 region has 17 residues.

CDR3: CASTPTPGQGGQPQHF. The CDR3 nucleotides are TGTGCCAGTACCCCCACCCCCGGCCAGGGCGGCCAGCCCCAGCATTTT. This chain joins TRBV19 and TRBJ1-5; a possible D gene is TRBD1 (5 bases). This CDR3 is 16 amino acids long. Germline CDR1 reads LNHDA; CDR2 reads SQIVND (reference sequence). Trimming took 7 bases from V and 7 from J, leaving 23 bases between them.

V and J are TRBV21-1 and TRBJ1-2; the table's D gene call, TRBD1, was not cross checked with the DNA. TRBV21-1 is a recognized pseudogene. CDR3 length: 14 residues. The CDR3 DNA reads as TGTGCCAGCAGCACCCCGGGACATCGGAATGGCTACACCTTC. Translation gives CASSTPGHRNGYTF.

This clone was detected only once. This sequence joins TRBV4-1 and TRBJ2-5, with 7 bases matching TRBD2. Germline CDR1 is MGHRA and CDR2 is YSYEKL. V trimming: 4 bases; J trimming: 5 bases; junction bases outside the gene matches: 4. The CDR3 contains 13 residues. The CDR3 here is CASSRGRVETQYF. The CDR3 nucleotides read TGCGCCAGCAGCCGAGGGAGGGTGGAGACCCAGTACTTC.

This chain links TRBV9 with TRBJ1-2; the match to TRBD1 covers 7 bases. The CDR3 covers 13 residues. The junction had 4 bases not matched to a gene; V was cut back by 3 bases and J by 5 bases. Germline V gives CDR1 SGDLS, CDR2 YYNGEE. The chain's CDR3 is CASSADRAYGYTF. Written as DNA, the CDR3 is TGTGCCAGCAGCGCCGACAGGGCGTATGGCTACACCTTC.

This CDR3 is CATSHPRDRGNYGYTF. The CDR3 region has the DNA TGTGCCACCAGCCATCCACGGGACAGGGGGAACTATGGCTACACCTTC. J is TRBJ1-2 and V is TRBV15, with 11 bases matching TRBD1. CDR1 is LNHNV, CDR2 YYDKDF, per germline (reference sequence). Trimming took 5 bases from V and 2 from J; bases not matched to a gene: 7. The CDR3 spans 16 residues. The entire variable domain, with the rest obtained from reference TRBV15 and TRBJ1-2, is as follows: DAMVIQNPRYQVTQFGKPVTLSCSQTLNHNVMYWYQQKSSQAPKLLFHYYDKDFNNEADTPDNFQSRRPNTSFCFLDIRSPGLGDTAMYLCATSHPRDRGNYGYTFGSGTRLTVV.

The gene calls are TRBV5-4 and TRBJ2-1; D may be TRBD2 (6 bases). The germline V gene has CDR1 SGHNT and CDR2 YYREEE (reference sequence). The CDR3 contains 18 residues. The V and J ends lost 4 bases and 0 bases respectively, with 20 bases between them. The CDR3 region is CASSRPSGGTSSYNEQFF. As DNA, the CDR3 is TGTGCCAGCAGCCGCCCGTCCGGGGGTACGAGCTCCTACAATGAGCAGTTCTTC.

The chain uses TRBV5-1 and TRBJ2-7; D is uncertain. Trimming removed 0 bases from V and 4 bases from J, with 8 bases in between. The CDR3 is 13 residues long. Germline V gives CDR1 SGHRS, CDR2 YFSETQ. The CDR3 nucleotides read TGCGCCAGCAGCTTGGCCTCCGGTTACGAGCAGTACTTC. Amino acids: CASSLASGYEQYF.

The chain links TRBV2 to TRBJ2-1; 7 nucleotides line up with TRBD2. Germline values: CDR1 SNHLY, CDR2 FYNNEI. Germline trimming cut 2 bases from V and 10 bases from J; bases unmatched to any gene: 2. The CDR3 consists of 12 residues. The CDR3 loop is CASSESSGEQFF. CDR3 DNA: TGTGCCAGCAGTGAATCTAGCGGCGAGCAGTTCTTC. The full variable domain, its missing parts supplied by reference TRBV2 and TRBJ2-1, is EPEVTQTPSHQVTQMGQEVILRCVPISNHLYFYWYRQILGQKVEFLVSFYNNEISEKSEIFDDQFSVERPDGSNFTLKIRSTKLEDSAMYFCASSESSGEQFFGPGTRLTVL.

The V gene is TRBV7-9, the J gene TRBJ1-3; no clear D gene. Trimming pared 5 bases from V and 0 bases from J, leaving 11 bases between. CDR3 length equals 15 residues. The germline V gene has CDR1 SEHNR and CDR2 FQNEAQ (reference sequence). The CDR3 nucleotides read TGTGCCAGCAGCCCCCCCGGGAGCTCTGGAAACACCATATATTTT. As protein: CASSPPGSSGNTIYF.

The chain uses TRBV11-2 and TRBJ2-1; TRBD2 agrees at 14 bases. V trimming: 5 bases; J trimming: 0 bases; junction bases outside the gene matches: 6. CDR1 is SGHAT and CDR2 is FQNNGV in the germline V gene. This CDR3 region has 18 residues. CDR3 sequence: CASSTGLAGVSSYNEQFF. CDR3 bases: TGTGCCAGCAGCACGGGACTAGCGGGGGTTAGCTCCTACAATGAGCAGTTCTTC. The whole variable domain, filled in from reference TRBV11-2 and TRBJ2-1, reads EAGVAQSPRYKIIEKRQSVAFWCNPISGHATLYWYQQILGQGPKLLIQFQNNGVVDDSQLPKDRFSAERLKGVDSTLKIQPAKLEDSAVYLCASSTGLAGVSSYNEQFFGPGTRLTVL.

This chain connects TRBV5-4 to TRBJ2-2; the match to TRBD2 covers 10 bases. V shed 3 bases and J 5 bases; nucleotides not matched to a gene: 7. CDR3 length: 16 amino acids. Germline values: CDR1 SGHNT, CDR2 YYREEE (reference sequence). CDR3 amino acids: CASSSGGSGGTGELFF. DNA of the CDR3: TGTGCCAGCAGCTCGGGTGGTAGCGGGGGGACCGGGGAGCTGTTTTTT.